This passage covers 25 T cell receptor beta chains from one sample sequenced in a study of cytomegalovirus exposure and HLA in healthy donors. This PCR relied on a set of 60 Vbeta primers and 13 Jbeta primers. Assay: immunoSEQ multiplex PCR; the TCRdb copy retains only in-frame clones and omits some. Recorded for this sample: some 71,000 clones. The sequenced sample was PBMCs. The origin of the receptors is a woman in her thirties in good health and CMV-seronegative.

The CDR3 loop is CASSWTGGNEQFF. DNA for the CDR3: TGCGCCAGCAGCTGGACAGGGGGCAATGAGCAGTTCTTC. This chain connects TRBV5-1 to TRBJ2-1; TRBD1 aligns across 10 bases. V gave up 3 bases and J gave up 6 bases; unmatched junction bases: 0. CDR1 SGHRS and CDR2 YFSETQ come from the germline V gene. This CDR3 comprises 13 residues. Full variable domain (missing parts from reference TRBV5-1 and TRBJ2-1): KAGVTQTPRYLIKTRGQQVTLSCSPISGHRSVSWYQQTPGQGLQFLFEYFSETQRNKGNFPGRFSGRQFSNSRSEMNVSTLELGDSALYLCASSWTGGNEQFFGPGTRLTVL.

The chain carries TRBV6-6 and TRBJ1-4, with unresolved D. Germline V gives CDR1 MNHNY, CDR2 SVGAGI (reference sequence). V was trimmed by 8 bases and J by 7 bases, leaving 5 bases between them. The CDR3 contains 10 residues. CDR3 loop: CASSGEKLFF. In DNA form, the CDR3 reads TGTGCCAGCTCCGGTGAAAAACTGTTTTTT.

Concerning this clone itself: At one end, the junction sequence differs from germline, possibly due to a read error. The gene calls are TRBV27 and TRBJ1-1; no firm D call. The germline V gene encodes CDR1 MNHEY and CDR2 SMNVEV (reference sequence). The CDR3 consists of 11 residues. The CDR3 loop is CASSLGIDVIF. The CDR3 DNA sequence: TGTGCCAGCAGTTTGGGCATCGACGTTATATTT.

The V gene is TRBV6-6, the J gene TRBJ1-3; 10 nucleotides agree with TRBD1. Germline V lookup: CDR1 MNHNY, CDR2 SVGAGI (reference sequence). Germline trimming cut 8 bases from V and 5 bases from J; bases unmatched to any gene: 12. The CDR3 is 16 amino acids. DNA for the CDR3: TGTGCCAGCGGGTTGGGACAGGGGAATACTAGAAACACCATATATTTT. This sequence encodes CASGLGQGNTRNTIYF.

The V call is TRBV27, the J call TRBJ1-5; 7 bases fit TRBD1. Looked up from germline, CDR1 is MNHEY and CDR2 is SMNVEV (reference sequence). The ends lost 10 bases at V and 2 bases at J; junction bases unmatched: 5. The CDR3 length is 13 residues. The CDR3 DNA reads as TGTGCCACAAGACAGGGTCGCAATCAGCCCCAGCATTTT. This gives the protein CATRQGRNQPQHF.

The genes are TRBV30 and TRBJ2-7; 10 bases map to TRBD1. This CDR3 contains 13 residues. The germline V gene encodes CDR1 GTSNPN and CDR2 SVGIG (reference sequence). V gave up 3 bases and J gave up 3 bases; unmatched junction bases: 2. CDR3 bases: TGTGCCTGGAGAGGGGACAGGGGCTACGAGCAGTACTTC. This gives the protein CAWRGDRGYEQYF.

In DNA, the CDR3 is TGTGCCAGCAGTTTCCCCGCTAACTATGGCTACACCTTC. Translating gives CASSFPANYGYTF. The chain joins TRBV28 to TRBJ1-2, with D unresolved. In germline, CDR1 is MDHEN, CDR2 SYDVKM. There are 13 residues in the CDR3. V lost 3 bases, J lost 0 bases, and 5 bases lay in between.

The chain recombines TRBV11-2 with TRBJ2-7; 12 bases match TRBD2. This CDR3 region has 18 residues. Unmatched junction bases numbered 13, after V lost 5 bases and J lost 2 bases. Germline CDR1 reads SGHAT; CDR2 reads FQNNGV. CDR3 sequence reads: CASSTWTSGKWGTYEQYF. In DNA, the CDR3 is TGTGCCAGCAGCACCTGGACTAGCGGGAAATGGGGCACCTACGAGCAGTACTTC.

The genes are TRBV28 and TRBJ1-5, with a weak D call TRBD1 (6 bases). Looked up from germline, CDR1 is MDHEN and CDR2 is SYDVKM. V was pared by 0 bases and J by 5 bases, with 8 bases between. The CDR3 has 14 amino acids. CDR3 protein: CASSLWQGHQPQHF. DNA for the CDR3: TGTGCCAGCAGTTTATGGCAGGGGCATCAGCCCCAGCATTTT. Combining the CDR3 with reference TRBV28 and TRBJ1-5 gives the whole variable domain DVKVTQSSRYLVKRTGEKVFLECVQDMDHENMFWYRQDPGLGLRLIYFSYDVKMKEKGDIPEGYSVSREKKERFSLILESASTNQTSMYLCASSLWQGHQPQHFGDGTRLSIL.

CDR3 in amino acids: CAWSTGQVNEQFF. CDR3 coding DNA: TGTGCCTGGAGTACGGGACAGGTAAATGAGCAGTTCTTC. This chain links TRBV30 with TRBJ2-1; 8 bases are shared with TRBD1. Germline V CDR1 and CDR2: GTSNPN, SVGIG (reference sequence). V lost 2 bases, J lost 7 bases, and 4 bases stayed unmatched. The length of the CDR3 is 13 residues.

The J gene is TRBJ2-7, the V gene TRBV10-1, with no clear D. CDR1 and CDR2 (germline): WNHNN, SYGVQD (reference sequence). CDR3 length: 14 residues. Between the trimmed V and J ends, which lost 7 bases and 0 bases, there was a span of 13 bases. CDR3 protein: CASKYIKRSYEQYF. CDR3 bases: TGCGCCAGCAAGTACATTAAGCGCTCCTACGAGCAGTACTTC.

This chain uses TRBV7-6 with TRBJ1-2; the match to TRBD1 covers 8 bases. The CDR3 covers 14 residues. In germline, CDR1 is SGHVS, CDR2 FNYEAQ. With 5 bases clipped from V and 3 bases from J, the junction kept 5 bases outside the gene matches. The CDR3 is CASSRGQGYYGYTF. The CDR3 nucleotides are TGTGCCAGCAGCCGAGGACAGGGATACTATGGCTACACCTTC.

The V and J genes are TRBV9 and TRBJ1-1; D unresolved. The V end was cut by 4 bases, the J end by 6 bases, with 13 bases between. The germline V gene has CDR1 SGDLS and CDR2 YYNGEE. This CDR3 is 13 amino acids long. CDR3 bases: TGTGCCAGCAGCCCCCGGGGAAGGCCTGAAGCTTTCTTT. Translation: CASSPRGRPEAFF. The variable domain in full, completed from reference TRBV9 and TRBJ1-1, reads DSGVTQTPKHLITATGQRVTLRCSPRSGDLSVYWYQQSLDQGLQFLIQYYNGEERAKGNILERFSAQQFPDLHSELNLSSLELGDSALYFCASSPRGRPEAFFGQGTRLTVV.

This chain uses TRBV30 with TRBJ1-3; 9 bases align to TRBD1. Trimming took 5 bases from V and 4 from J; bases not matched to a gene: 0. Germline CDR1 GTSNPN, CDR2 SVGIG (reference sequence). CDR3 length equals 12 residues. CDR3 sequence (DNA): TGTGCCTGGGGACAGGGGGGAAACACCATATATTTT. It yields the protein CAWGQGGNTIYF.

This rearrangement joins TRBV5-4 to TRBJ2-5; D is unresolved. Germline V gives CDR1 SGHNT, CDR2 YYREEE (reference sequence). With 0 bases removed from V and 7 bases from J, the gap between germline ends came to 10 bases. The CDR3 runs 13 residues. Written as DNA, the CDR3 is TGTGCCAGCAGCTTGGAAATGACGGGGACCCAGTACTTC. It encodes CASSLEMTGTQYF.

The V call is TRBV7-9, the J call TRBJ2-7; D gene ambiguous. Trimming stripped 1 base from V and 0 bases from J, with 7 bases between. This CDR3 has 14 amino acids. Germline lookup yields CDR1 SEHNR and CDR2 FQNEAQ (reference sequence). The CDR3 loop is CASSLVVSSYEQYF. The CDR3 coding sequence is TGTGCCAGCAGCTTAGTCGTTAGCTCCTACGAGCAGTACTTC. The full variable domain, rest sourced from reference TRBV7-9 and TRBJ2-7, is DTGVSQNPRHKITKRGQNVTFRCDPISEHNRLYWYRQTLGQGPEFLTYFQNEAQLEKSRLLSDRFSAERPKGSFSTLEIQRTEQGDSAMYLCASSLVVSSYEQYFGPGTRLTVT.

The CDR3, as DNA: TGTGCCAGCAGGGGAACAGGGAGGGCGGAGTACGAGCAGTACTTC. Translating gives CASRGTGRAEYEQYF. The chain joins TRBV6-1 to TRBJ2-7; D is perhaps TRBD2 (7 bases). The V and J ends lost 6 bases and 4 bases respectively, with 19 bases between them. Germline lookup yields CDR1 MNHNS and CDR2 SASEGT. The CDR3 sequence is 15 residues long.

V is TRBV4-3 and J is TRBJ1-1; D is perhaps TRBD1 (5 bases). V gave up 1 base and J gave up 0 bases, with 12 bases separating them. The germline V gene encodes CDR1 LGHNA and CDR2 YSLEER. This CDR3 has 16 amino acids. CDR3 bases: TGCGCCAGCAGCCAAGCGACAGAAATCATGAACACTGAAGCTTTCTTT. Translated, it gives CASSQATEIMNTEAFF.

This chain uses TRBV4-3 with TRBJ2-2; D is undetermined. Germline loops: CDR1 LGHNA, CDR2 YSLEER. V dropped 4 bases and J dropped 3 bases, with 15 bases sitting between them. CDR3 length: 16 residues. In DNA, the CDR3 is TGCGCCAGCAGCCGGGCGACCGAGATTTACACCGGGGAGCTGTTTTTT. Its protein product is CASSRATEIYTGELFF.

V and J are TRBV28 and TRBJ2-7; maybe TRBD2 (6 bases). CDR3 length: 16 amino acids. V was shortened by 4 bases and J by 5 bases, with 21 bases between the two germline ends. CDR1 and CDR2 (germline): MDHEN, SYDVKM. CDR3 bases: TGTGCCAGCAGTTCCCCCGGACTAACTAGTGGGCACGAGCAGTACTTC. It yields the protein CASSSPGLTSGHEQYF.

The chain is built from TRBV30 and TRBJ2-3; D uncertain. V was trimmed by 2 bases and J by 7 bases, leaving 19 bases between them. Germline-derived CDR1 and CDR2 are GTSNPN and SVGIG (reference sequence). There are 15 residues in the CDR3. CDR3 sequence: CAWSTPTLTEYTQYF. The CDR3 DNA sequence: TGTGCCTGGAGTACACCAACCCTGACGGAGTATACGCAGTATTTT.

In regard to this clone: A junction boundary mismatches the germline segment, possibly from a read error. The chain carries TRBV30 and TRBJ2-5; TRBD1 matches at 9 bases. This CDR3 spans 15 amino acids. The germline gives CDR1 GTSNPN, CDR2 SVGIG (reference sequence). As DNA, the CDR3 is TGTGCCTGGAGTGTACTGGGACAGGGCCAAGGGACCCAGTACTTC. Protein product: CAWSVLGQGQGTQYF. Full variable domain (remainder filled in from reference TRBV30 and TRBJ2-5): SQTIHQWPATLVQPVGSPLSLECTVEGTSNPNLYWYRQAAGRGLQLLFYSVGIGQISSEVPQNLSASRPQDRQFILSSKKLLLSDSGFYLCAWSVLGQGQGTQYFGPGTRLLVL.

This chain links TRBV18 with TRBJ2-1; the D is unclear. V shed 3 bases and J shed 5 bases, with 14 bases lying between them. The CDR3 sequence is 15 residues long. CDR1 KGHSH and CDR2 LQKENI come from the germline V gene. CDR3 coding DNA: TGTGCCAGCTCACCGACGACAATACCCGACAATGAGCAGTTCTTC. It codes for CASSPTTIPDNEQFF.

This rearrangement joins TRBV28 to TRBJ2-7; D might be TRBD1 (5 bases). Between the trimmed V and J ends, which lost 7 bases and 2 bases, there was a span of 18 bases. There are 15 residues in the CDR3. The germline CDR1 and CDR2 sequences are MDHEN and SYDVKM. The CDR3 coding sequence is TGTGCCAGCATGGCCCCCACTTCAGGGACCTACGAGCAGTACTTC. It translates to CASMAPTSGTYEQYF.

The V and J genes are TRBV4-1 and TRBJ2-2; possible D gene TRBD2, 6 bases. This CDR3 contains 22 residues. Deletions cut 0 bases from V and 0 bases from J, with 26 bases between. CDR1 MGHRA and CDR2 YSYEKL come from the germline V gene. CDR3 DNA sequence: TGCGCCAGCAGCCAAGAACCCCTCGAAACAGGCGCGGACTACTCGAACACCGGGGAGCTGTTTTTT. Its translation is CASSQEPLETGADYSNTGELFF.